The source of this TCR beta chain is a study of blood T cell repertoires in COVID-19 (dated by TCRdb to 2018 to 2021). As for the study more broadly: Samples covering the acute and convalescent phases of COVID-19 were provided by collaborators in the United States, Italy and Spain. The material from the prospective study consisted of cDNA or gDNA derived from T cells, B-cell-depleted T cells, or PBMCs. Subjects who had been exposed to COVID-19, were actively infected with it, or had recovered from it provided the deeply sampled blood TCRbeta repertoires that made up the dataset. The repertoires were made available in a free public database intended to serve as a resource for research on the immune response to SARS-CoV-2. The samples were drawn from two sources: the first 160 participants of the ongoing ImmuneRACE study, and 1,200 or so subjects contributed by 6 global collaborators. Nearly every sample came with metadata listing a de-identified subject ID, COVID-19 status, age in years and sex. Where available, HLA class I and class II types were obtained from metadata supplied by the sample provider rather than from assay-based typing. What the research found in general, with its limitations: The amount of clinical and demographic metadata varied by source and participant and was provided uncurated.

Collaborating institutions collected whole blood in K2EDTA tubes following their own protocols. Collaborator samples were shipped for TCRbeta analysis as frozen whole blood, isolated PBMCs, or DNA extracted from either sample type. As to this clone: The clone's antigen remains unknown. Per-base quality was not reported, and no clone a single base away is much larger than it.

CDR1 SEHNR and CDR2 FQNEAQ are derived from the germline V gene (reference sequence). Trimming removed 5 bases from V and 6 bases from J, leaving 11 bases between the germline ends. Spanning cysteine to phenylalanine, the CDR3 consists of 14 amino acids. Only the CDR3 region is kept as DNA, spanning 42 bases read in frame from base 1. TCRbeta CDR3 regions were amplified from genomic DNA by means of the immunoSEQ Assay, a bias-controlled multiplex PCR. The paper's processing steps were these. Nucleated cell counts per sample were estimated from amplification of reference gene primers within the assay. Sequence reads were collapsed and filtered to measure the absolute abundance of every unique TCRbeta CDR3 rearrangement. For each sample, productive Simpson clonality was calculated as the square root of Simpson's diversity index over productive rearrangements. TCRdb stores this immuneACCESS table with in-frame sequences only. Part of the clones is absent; in the studies checked, under half of the shortfall reflects unresolved V genes, and no reason is known for the rest. Clonal size and the V and J genes are those of that table, whereas D and trimming came from the DNA. The sample table records around 30,000 clones; 90% of these occur just once. The top ten constitute under 25% of the sample.

Recombination joined TRBV7-9 with TRBJ1-6; the D gene cannot be resolved reliably. Material for sequencing was peripheral blood. The clonotype was recovered from an elderly man with acute or convalescent COVID-19. The nucleotides read TGTGCCAGCAGCCAGATCGGCGGTAATTCACCCCTCCACTTT. Its protein is CASSQIGGNSPLHF.